The 28 T cell receptor beta chains presented below share a single source sample, sequenced in a study of blood T cell repertoires in COVID-19 (dated by TCRdb to the early 2020s). Libraries were prepared through the immunoSEQ multiplex PCR assay. Imported from immuneACCESS, the table was reduced by TCRdb to in-frame sequences with V and J called. These copies leave out some clones; in studies compared against another copy, an unresolved V gene accounts for under half, and the cause of the remainder is not known. In this sample the table shows under 250,000 clones, 80% to 85% of which occur a single time. The ten largest account for under 5% of the sample. The specimen sequenced was peripheral blood. The receptors originated from a man aged 45-60 years with active or convalescent COVID-19.

The chain links TRBV15 to TRBJ2-2; D gene ambiguous. The germline CDR1 and CDR2 sequences are LNHNV and YYDKDF (reference sequence). The CDR3 has 13 residues. V was shortened by 0 bases and J by 6 bases, with 5 bases between the two germline ends. The DNA of the CDR3 is TGTGCCACCAGCAGAGATCCCGCCGGGGAGCTGTTTTTT. Amino acid sequence: CATSRDPAGELFF.

V usage is TRBV6-6 and J usage is TRBJ1-4; D is uncertain. Germline V gives CDR1 MNHNY, CDR2 SVGAGI (reference sequence). This CDR3 is built from 11 residues. V lost 5 bases and J 8 bases, leaving 6 bases between the germline ends. CDR3 nucleotides: TGTGCCAGCAGTCTGGGCGAAAAACTGTTTTTT. This encodes CASSLGEKLFF.

The rearrangement uses TRBV27 and TRBJ2-7; TRBD1 is a possible D gene (5 bases). Trimming pared 3 bases from V and 3 bases from J, leaving 12 bases between. The CDR3 spans 14 residues. CDR1 is MNHEY, CDR2 SMNVEV, per germline (reference sequence). CDR3 protein: CASSLGRGHYEQYF. The DNA for the CDR3 is TGTGCCAGCAGTTTGGGAAGGGGCCACTACGAGCAGTACTTC.

The gene calls are TRBV6-2 or TRBV6-3 and TRBJ1-2, with 8 nucleotides matching TRBD1. Per germline, CDR1 MNHEY and CDR2 SVGEGT. There are 13 residues in the CDR3. The ends lost 6 bases at V and 8 bases at J; junction bases unmatched: 8. The CDR3 loop is CASSRTGPRGYTF. DNA for the CDR3: TGTGCCAGCAGCAGGACAGGGCCGAGGGGCTACACCTTC.

This clone was picked up one time. The genes are TRBV4-2 and TRBJ2-1, with 15 bases aligning to TRBD2. Trimming cost V 4 bases and J 2 bases; bases outside gene matches: 3. CDR3 length: 17 residues. Germline V CDR1 and CDR2: LGHNA, YNFKEQ. The CDR3 loop reads CASSRTSGGAAYNEQFF. The DNA of the CDR3 is TGTGCCAGCAGCCGGACTAGCGGGGGGGCAGCCTACAATGAGCAGTTCTTC.

The chain joins TRBV30 to TRBJ1-1; 10 bases agree with TRBD1. Germline values: CDR1 GTSNPN, CDR2 SVGIG (reference sequence). CDR3 length: 17 amino acids. V lost 2 bases to trimming and J lost 5 bases; unmatched junction nucleotides: 14. As DNA, the CDR3 is TGTGCCTGGAGTCATTCCCGCTCCGGGACAGGGGTTACTGAAGCTTTCTTT. Residues: CAWSHSRSGTGVTEAFF.

The V call is TRBV5-1, the J call TRBJ2-1; 10 bases match TRBD1. Germline V gene data show CDR1 as SGHRS and CDR2 as YFSETQ. There are 15 residues in the CDR3. Trimming removed 4 bases from V and 4 bases from J; junction bases left unmatched: 5. The DNA for the CDR3 is TGCGCCAGCAGCCCCGGACAGGGGGTATACAATGAGCAGTTCTTC. Translation: CASSPGQGVYNEQFF.

The chain has TRBV6-5 and TRBJ1-2; possible D gene TRBD1, 6 bases. Germline CDR1 MNHEY, CDR2 SVGAGI. This CDR3 comprises 15 residues. V lost 0 bases, J lost 5 bases, and 13 bases lay in between. The CDR3 protein is CASSYSAIQGYGYTF. CDR3 sequence (DNA): TGTGCCAGCAGTTACTCAGCAATTCAGGGGTATGGCTACACCTTC.

The rearrangement links TRBV9 to TRBJ2-3; TRBD2 matches 13 bases. The CDR3 totals 18 residues. From germline, CDR1 is SGDLS and CDR2 YYNGEE. J was trimmed by 2 bases and V by 4 bases; bases with no gene match: 10. As DNA, the CDR3 is TGTGCCAGCAGCCTCGGACTAGCGGGGGCCACTACCACAGATACGCAGTATTTT. Residues: CASSLGLAGATTTDTQYF.

The chain employs TRBV6-8 and TRBJ2-7; a weak D match, TRBD1 (6 bases). Germline V CDR1 and CDR2: MNHGY, SAAAGT. The ends were cut back, 4 bases at V and 5 bases at J, with 12 bases in the middle. The length of the CDR3 is 13 residues. The CDR3 is CASSLQGRHEQYF. For the CDR3, the DNA is TGTGCCAGCAGTTTACAGGGCCGGCACGAGCAGTACTTC.

The chain recombines TRBV25-1 with TRBJ2-1; D might be TRBD2 (6 bases). The CDR3 runs 15 residues. Germline loops: CDR1 MGHDK, CDR2 SYGVNS. V lost 4 bases and J lost 9, with 19 bases in between. DNA of the CDR3: TGTGCCAGCAGTGTACCGGGACTCGCGGAAGTTGAGCAGTTCTTC. This gives the protein CASSVPGLAEVEQFF.

This clone was seen more than once but under ten times. The chain joins TRBV28 to TRBJ1-2; no clear D gene. Germline V gene lookup returns CDR1 MDHEN and CDR2 SYDVKM. V was cut by 5 bases and J by 0 bases, with 13 bases left in between. The CDR3 is made up of 15 amino acids. The CDR3 DNA sequence: TGTGCCAGCAGTCGCGGGTCCCAATCTAACTATGGCTACACCTTC. Protein sequence: CASSRGSQSNYGYTF.

The chain employs TRBV27 and TRBJ2-1, with D perhaps TRBD2 (6 bases). Germline CDR1 and CDR2: MNHEY and SMNVEV (reference sequence). The V end lost 5 bases, the J end lost 4 bases, and 18 bases lay between the germline ends. The CDR3 spans 16 residues. The CDR3 loop reads CASSPDLARAYNEQFF. CDR3 DNA sequence: TGTGCCAGCAGTCCCGATCTAGCGCGGGCTTACAATGAGCAGTTCTTC.

This rearrangement joins TRBV25-1 to TRBJ2-6; 7 bases map to TRBD1. The CDR3 is made up of 16 amino acids. The germline V gene has CDR1 MGHDK and CDR2 SYGVNS. With 4 bases clipped from V and 0 bases from J, the junction kept 3 bases outside the gene matches. The DNA for the CDR3 is TGTGCCAGCAGTGTGGACAGGAGCTCTGGGGCCAACGTCCTGACTTTC. Its protein product is CASSVDRSSGANVLTF.

J is TRBJ1-3 and V is TRBV7-3; D not certain. The CDR3 has 14 amino acids. V was shortened by 6 bases and J by 3 bases, with 12 bases between the two germline ends. The germline V gene has CDR1 SGHTA and CDR2 FQGTGA. The CDR3 is CASSLVRNGNTIYF. CDR3 nucleotide sequence: TGTGCCAGCAGTTTAGTCAGGAATGGAAACACCATATATTTT.

This clone was picked up one time. The gene calls are TRBV9 and TRBJ2-2; D unresolved. V was shortened by 2 bases and J by 1 base, with 9 bases between the two germline ends. The CDR3 runs to 15 residues. Looked up from germline, CDR1 is SGDLS and CDR2 is YYNGEE. In DNA form, the CDR3 reads TGTGCCAGCAGCGTCGCTACCATGAACACCGGGGAGCTGTTTTTT. This sequence encodes CASSVATMNTGELFF.

The chain couples TRBV11-3 to TRBJ2-1, with TRBD2 identical over 10 bases. This CDR3 is 15 amino acids long. Germline V lookup: CDR1 SGHNT, CDR2 YENEEA. With V trimmed by 5 bases and J by 7 bases, 8 bases remained unmatched. This CDR3 is CASSLTSGVANEQFF. CDR3 bases: TGTGCCAGCAGCCTCACTAGCGGGGTGGCGAATGAGCAGTTCTTC.

This clone appeared a single time. J is TRBJ2-7 and V is TRBV28; 7 bases are shared with TRBD1. The V and J ends lost 4 bases and 5 bases, in that order; junction bases with no gene match: 14. CDR3 size: 16 residues. Per the germline V gene, CDR1 is MDHEN and CDR2 is SYDVKM. The CDR3 region has the DNA TGTGCCAGCAGTTCATTATCGCAGACAGGGCCTGACGAGCAGTACTTC. Translating gives CASSSLSQTGPDEQYF.

The V gene is TRBV21-1, the J gene TRBJ1-1. TRBV21-1 has pseudogene status. There are 12 residues in the CDR3. The CDR3 here is CASSKERVLDHF. CDR3 nucleotides: TGTGCCAGCAGCAAAGAGAGGGTGCTAGACCACTTT.

V and J are TRBV5-1 and TRBJ2-1, with 9 bases fitting TRBD2. This CDR3 comprises 15 residues. V shed 4 bases, J shed 4 bases, and the junction held 6 bases outside the gene matches. Germline loops: CDR1 SGHRS, CDR2 YFSETQ. Here the CDR3 reads CASSPPTSGYNEQFF. The CDR3 DNA reads TGCGCCAGCAGCCCGCCGACTAGCGGATACAATGAGCAGTTCTTC.

The rearrangement links TRBV11-2 to TRBJ2-7; 16 bases are shared with TRBD2. This CDR3 is 17 amino acids long. From germline, CDR1 is SGHAT and CDR2 FQNNGV. J lost 2 bases, V lost 5 bases, and 6 bases had no gene match. The CDR3 reads CASSPLGTSGGAYEQYF. The CDR3 DNA sequence: TGTGCCAGCAGCCCCCTTGGGACTAGCGGGGGGGCCTACGAGCAGTACTTC.

The V gene is TRBV28, the J gene TRBJ1-6, with 8 nucleotides matching TRBD1. The CDR3 is 15 residues long. CDR1 is MDHEN, CDR2 SYDVKM, per germline. Germline trimming cut 5 bases from V and 6 bases from J; bases unmatched to any gene: 6. The CDR3 spells CASSPATGGNSPLHF. The CDR3 bases are TGTGCCAGCAGTCCCGCCACAGGGGGTAATTCACCCCTCCACTTT. Supplemented by reference TRBV28 and TRBJ1-6, the full variable domain reads DVKVTQSSRYLVKRTGEKVFLECVQDMDHENMFWYRQDPGLGLRLIYFSYDVKMKEKGDIPEGYSVSREKKERFSLILESASTNQTSMYLCASSPATGGNSPLHFGNGTRLTVT.

The CDR3 spells CASSTGQGSQPQHF. As DNA, the CDR3 is TGTGCCAGTAGTACAGGACAGGGGTCACAGCCCCAGCATTTT. The chain joins TRBV19 to TRBJ1-5, with 9 bases that match TRBD1. Germline CDR1 LNHDA, CDR2 SQIVND (reference sequence). The CDR3 loop spans 14 amino acids. V dropped 4 bases and J dropped 7; count of bases not matched to a gene: 5.

V and J are TRBV30 and TRBJ2-3; D remains unclear. Trimming took off 4 bases at V and 0 bases at J, with 8 bases between the two ends. Looked up from germline, CDR1 is GTSNPN and CDR2 is SVGIG (reference sequence). The CDR3 is made up of 13 amino acids. In DNA form, the CDR3 reads TGTGCCTGGAAAGAGTATAGCACAGATACGCAGTATTTT. Translated: CAWKEYSTDTQYF.

This clone was found a few times. This sample also contains other DNA sequences that code for the same CDR3. The V and J genes are TRBV18 and TRBJ1-1; TRBD1 aligns across 9 bases. Trimming removed 3 bases from V and 4 bases from J; junction bases left unmatched: 0. CDR3 length: 13 amino acids. CDR1 KGHSH and CDR2 LQKENI come from the germline V gene. The DNA of the CDR3 is TGTGCCAGCTCACCGGGACAGGGCACTGAAGCTTTCTTT. Encoded protein: CASSPGQGTEAFF. The entire variable domain, with the rest obtained from reference TRBV18 and TRBJ1-1, is as follows: NAGVMQNPRHLVRRRGQEARLRCSPMKGHSHVYWYRQLPEEGLKFMVYLQKENIIDESGMPKERFSAEFPKEGPSILRIQQVVRGDSAAYFCASSPGQGTEAFFGQGTRLTVV.

The gene calls are TRBV3-1 (or the pseudogene TRBV3-2) and TRBJ1-1; D gene ambiguous. The CDR3 sequence is 14 residues long. The V and J ends lost 0 bases and 4 bases respectively, with 9 bases between them. CDR1 is LGHDT, CDR2 YNNKEL, per germline (reference sequence). The CDR3 loop reads CASSQETGSTEAFF. In DNA form, the CDR3 reads TGTGCCAGCAGCCAAGAGACGGGTAGCACTGAAGCTTTCTTT.

The chain combines TRBV3-1 (or the pseudogene TRBV3-2) with TRBJ1-6, with no clear D. V lost 1 base and J 7 bases, leaving 8 bases between the germline ends. The germline V gene has CDR1 LGHDT and CDR2 YNNKEL (reference sequence). This CDR3 region has 14 residues. CDR3 sequence: CASSQGQWNSPLHF. The CDR3 nucleotides read TGTGCCAGCAGCCAAGGCCAGTGGAATTCACCCCTCCACTTT.

The V call is TRBV20-1, the J call TRBJ2-7; D not certain. The CDR3 runs to 10 residues. V was trimmed by 6 bases and J by 3 bases, leaving 6 bases between them. Germline loops: CDR1 DFQATT, CDR2 SNEGSKA (reference sequence). Here the CDR3 DNA reads TGCAGTGCGGCCCTCTACGAGCAGTACTTC. Amino acids: CSAALYEQYF.